This TCR beta chain was found in a study of blood T cell repertoires in COVID-19. Turning to the study itself: From T cells, B-cell-depleted T cells, or PBMCs came the material, which was cDNA or gDNA.

CDR1 is SGHRS and CDR2 is YFSETQ in the germline V gene. Trimming shortened V by 4 bases and J by 1 base, and 13 bases separated the two germline ends. The CDR3 covers 15 residues. Patients of the Seattle cohort, enrolled during active infection, were followed longitudinally. Some clones are missing from TCRdb's copy, which holds only in-frame ones; the method was immunoSEQ multiplex PCR. The profile covers roughly 200,000 clones, with roughly 88% appearing a single time and roughly a sixth taken by the ten largest. The sample consisted of peripheral blood. The V and J genes are TRBV5-1 and TRBJ2-3; possibly TRBD2 for D (6 bases). The TCR sequence derives from a man aged 50 or older with COVID-19, enrolled during active disease. CDR3 protein: CASSPFAGRTDTQYF. The CDR3 nucleotides read TGCGCCAGCAGCCCCTTTGCGGGGCGCACAGATACGCAGTATTTT. The complete variable domain, with remaining parts taken from reference TRBV5-1 and TRBJ2-3, reads KAGVTQTPRYLIKTRGQQVTLSCSPISGHRSVSWYQQTPGQGLQFLFEYFSETQRNKGNFPGRFSGRQFSNSRSEMNVSTLELGDSALYLCASSPFAGRTDTQYFGPGTRLTVL.